A selection of T cell receptor beta chains follows, all from one sample in a study of blood T cell repertoires in COVID-19. Sequencing was performed with immunoSEQ multiplex PCR; in TCRdb, only in-frame clones are kept and a portion is missing. The sample shows fewer than 300,000 clones, 80% to 90% of them seen only once. Sequenced input: PBMCs or T cells enriched from blood (not recorded which). The receptors originated from a woman aged 25-40 years who had recovered from COVID-19. Both conserved end residues are part of each CDR3. Each record gives: J gene, V gene, CDR3 length, clone size, D gene, CDR3 DNA, CDR3 protein. D genes are given only for firm matches. Some rows mark clone size as missing; the rest say once, few, many or name a class of expanded clone.

j_gene: TRBJ1-2
v_gene: TRBV29-1
len: 12
abundance: NA
d_gene: NA
CDR3nt: TGCAGCGTTGGGACAAATAACTATGGCTACACCTTC
CDR3aa: CSVGTNNYGYTF

j_gene: TRBJ2-7
v_gene: TRBV5-4
len: 13
abundance: NA
d_gene: NA
CDR3nt: TGTGCCAGCAGCTTGTTTGGAGGGCACGAGCAGTACTTC
CDR3aa: CASSLFGGHEQYF

j_gene: TRBJ2-6
v_gene: TRBV6-5
len: 15
abundance: NA
d_gene: NA
CDR3nt: TGTGCCAGCAGTTATAGAGAGAATGGGGCCAACGTCCTGACTTTC
CDR3aa: CASSYRENGANVLTF

j_gene: TRBJ2-2
v_gene: TRBV7-7
len: 16
abundance: NA
d_gene: TRBD1
CDR3nt: TGTGCCAGCAGCTTAAACAGGGGGCCGAACACCGGGGAGCTGTTTTTT
CDR3aa: CASSLNRGPNTGELFF

j_gene: TRBJ1-5
v_gene: TRBV19
len: 13
abundance: few
d_gene: NA
CDR3nt: TGTGCCAGTAGACAGGTGGGCAATCAGCCCCAGCATTTT
CDR3aa: CASRQVGNQPQHF

j_gene: TRBJ1-5
v_gene: TRBV25-1
len: 14
abundance: once
d_gene: NA
CDR3nt: TGTGCCAGCACTCCCGAGGGTAGCAATCAGCCCCAGCATTTT
CDR3aa: CASTPEGSNQPQHF

j_gene: TRBJ2-2
v_gene: TRBV7-9
len: 14
abundance: once
d_gene: NA
CDR3nt: TGTGCCAGCAGCTTAGCTCTAGTCGCCGGGGAGCTGTTTTTT
CDR3aa: CASSLALVAGELFF

j_gene: TRBJ2-3
v_gene: TRBV11-2
len: 16
abundance: NA
d_gene: TRBD2
CDR3nt: TGTGCCAGCAGCTTAATTATAGCGGGAGGCACAGATACGCAGTATTTT
CDR3aa: CASSLIIAGGTDTQYF

j_gene: TRBJ2-7
v_gene: TRBV7-8
len: 13
abundance: NA
d_gene: NA
CDR3nt: TGTGCCAGCAGCCTGAGGGTTGCGGGCGAGCAGTACTTC
CDR3aa: CASSLRVAGEQYF

j_gene: TRBJ2-7
v_gene: TRBV19
len: 13
abundance: NA
d_gene: NA
CDR3nt: TGTGCCAGTAGTCCAGGGCTCCCCTACGAGCAGTACTTC
CDR3aa: CASSPGLPYEQYF

j_gene: TRBJ1-1
v_gene: TRBV7-9
len: 12
abundance: NA
d_gene: NA
CDR3nt: TGTGCCAGCAGCTTTATATCGGCTGAAGCTTTCTTT
CDR3aa: CASSFISAEAFF

j_gene: TRBJ1-5
v_gene: TRBV2
len: 16
abundance: NA
d_gene: NA
CDR3nt: TGTGCCAGCAGTGTGACAGGACCAGTTAGCAATCAGCCCCAGCATTTT
CDR3aa: CASSVTGPVSNQPQHF

j_gene: TRBJ2-3
v_gene: TRBV7-9
len: 15
abundance: NA
d_gene: NA
CDR3nt: TGTGCCAGCAGCTTGCAGGGCTCGGGCACAGATACGCAGTATTTT
CDR3aa: CASSLQGSGTDTQYF

j_gene: TRBJ1-2
v_gene: TRBV11-2
len: 15
abundance: NA
d_gene: NA
CDR3nt: TGTGCCAGCAGCTCGGGGTGGACAGTATACTATGGCTACACCTTC
CDR3aa: CASSSGWTVYYGYTF

j_gene: TRBJ2-7
v_gene: TRBV7-9
len: 15
abundance: NA
d_gene: TRBD1
CDR3nt: TGTGCCAGCAGCCTCGGACAGGCATATACCTACGAGCAGTACTTC
CDR3aa: CASSLGQAYTYEQYF

j_gene: TRBJ1-3
v_gene: TRBV30
len: 14
abundance: NA
d_gene: TRBD1
CDR3nt: TGTGCCTGGGGACAGGGATTCTCTGGAAACACCATATATTTT
CDR3aa: CAWGQGFSGNTIYF

j_gene: TRBJ1-5
v_gene: TRBV3-1/TRBV3-2
len: 14
abundance: NA
d_gene: NA
CDR3nt: TGTGCCAGCAGCCAAGATGTCGGTAATCAGCCCCAGCATTTT
CDR3aa: CASSQDVGNQPQHF

j_gene: TRBJ2-5
v_gene: TRBV5-1
len: 15
abundance: NA
d_gene: TRBD1
CDR3nt: TGCGCCAGCAGCCGAACAGGGGGTCCCCAAGAGACCCAGTACTTC
CDR3aa: CASSRTGGPQETQYF

j_gene: TRBJ1-5
v_gene: TRBV6-2/TRBV6-3
len: 14
abundance: many
d_gene: TRBD1
CDR3nt: TGTGCCAGCAGCCAGGGACAGGGGGTTCAGCCCCAGCATTTT
CDR3aa: CASSQGQGVQPQHF

j_gene: TRBJ1-2
v_gene: TRBV5-1
len: 14
abundance: NA
d_gene: NA
CDR3nt: TGCGCCAGCAGCTGGGGAGCTCCCAACTATGGCTACACCTTC
CDR3aa: CASSWGAPNYGYTF

j_gene: TRBJ1-6
v_gene: TRBV27
len: 14
abundance: NA
d_gene: NA
CDR3nt: TGTGCCAGCAGTTTATGGGACATTAATTCACCCCTCCACTTT
CDR3aa: CASSLWDINSPLHF

j_gene: TRBJ2-7
v_gene: TRBV28
len: 14
abundance: NA
d_gene: NA
CDR3nt: TGTGCCAGCAGCCCATTGACAGGTTCCTACGAGCAGTACTTC
CDR3aa: CASSPLTGSYEQYF

j_gene: TRBJ1-5
v_gene: TRBV6-5
len: 12
abundance: NA
d_gene: NA
CDR3nt: TGTGCCAGCAGGGTCTTCGGTCAGCCCCAGCATTTT
CDR3aa: CASRVFGQPQHF

j_gene: TRBJ2-7
v_gene: TRBV6-2/TRBV6-3
len: 15
abundance: NA
d_gene: NA
CDR3nt: TGTGCCAGCAGTTACTCCCCCCGGGTTAGCTACGAGCAGTACTTC
CDR3aa: CASSYSPRVSYEQYF

j_gene: TRBJ1-1
v_gene: TRBV4-2
len: 15
abundance: few
d_gene: NA
CDR3nt: TGTGCCAGCAGCCAAGCCCCACAGGGGAACACTGAAGCTTTCTTT
CDR3aa: CASSQAPQGNTEAFF

j_gene: TRBJ2-1
v_gene: TRBV3-1/TRBV3-2
len: 13
abundance: NA
d_gene: NA
CDR3nt: TGTGCCAGCAGCCAAGGGGTGAAAACCGGGAGGTTCTTC
CDR3aa: CASSQGVKTGRFF

j_gene: TRBJ2-1
v_gene: TRBV12-3/TRBV12-4
len: 13
abundance: NA
d_gene: NA
CDR3nt: TGTGCCAGCAGTCCAGCAGGGGCGAGGAAGCAGTTCTTC
CDR3aa: CASSPAGARKQFF

j_gene: TRBJ1-1
v_gene: TRBV19
len: 14
abundance: NA
d_gene: NA
CDR3nt: TGTGCCAGTAGTATAGTGGCAGGGCCCACTGAAGCTTTCTTT
CDR3aa: CASSIVAGPTEAFF

j_gene: TRBJ2-1
v_gene: TRBV3-1/TRBV3-2
len: 15
abundance: NA
d_gene: TRBD2
CDR3nt: TGTGCCAGCAGCCAAGCGCTAGCGGGGTTCAATGAGCAGTTCTTC
CDR3aa: CASSQALAGFNEQFF

j_gene: TRBJ1-2
v_gene: TRBV6-5
len: 12
abundance: NA
d_gene: NA
CDR3nt: TGTGCCAGCAGGTCGGAGTGGTATGGCTACACCTTC
CDR3aa: CASRSEWYGYTF

j_gene: TRBJ1-2
v_gene: TRBV27
len: 14
abundance: once
d_gene: NA
CDR3nt: TGTGCCAGCAGTTTAAGTACCGGTTTCTATGGCTACACCTTC
CDR3aa: CASSLSTGFYGYTF

j_gene: TRBJ2-7
v_gene: TRBV19
len: 14
abundance: NA
d_gene: TRBD1
CDR3nt: TGTGCCAGTAGTCTCGGACAGGGGGACTACGAGCAGTACTTC
CDR3aa: CASSLGQGDYEQYF

j_gene: TRBJ1-4
v_gene: TRBV19
len: 13
abundance: NA
d_gene: NA
CDR3nt: TGTGCCAGTAGTATTGCCTCCAGGGAAAAACTGTTTTTT
CDR3aa: CASSIASREKLFF

j_gene: TRBJ2-3
v_gene: TRBV10-3
len: 16
abundance: NA
d_gene: NA
CDR3nt: TGTGCCATCAGTGAGGGCGCCAGGGGCTACACAGATACGCAGTATTTT
CDR3aa: CAISEGARGYTDTQYF

j_gene: TRBJ1-3
v_gene: TRBV29-1
len: 14
abundance: NA
d_gene: NA
CDR3nt: TGCAGCGTTGGTCGGAGGGAGGCTGGAAACACCATATATTTT
CDR3aa: CSVGRREAGNTIYF

j_gene: TRBJ2-1
v_gene: TRBV5-1
len: 15
abundance: NA
d_gene: TRBD2
CDR3nt: TGCGCCAGCAGCTTTCTAGCGGGAGCTTACAATGAGCAGTTCTTC
CDR3aa: CASSFLAGAYNEQFF

j_gene: TRBJ1-6
v_gene: TRBV28
len: 19
abundance: NA
d_gene: NA
CDR3nt: TGTGCCAGCAGTTTATGGTCCACGACAGAGAAACCCTATAATTCACCCCTCCACTTT
CDR3aa: CASSLWSTTEKPYNSPLHF

j_gene: TRBJ1-1
v_gene: TRBV15
len: 17
abundance: NA
d_gene: TRBD1
CDR3nt: TGTGCCACCAGCAGTCGCCACAGGGGGCGAAGCGACACTGAAGCTTTCTTT
CDR3aa: CATSSRHRGRSDTEAFF

j_gene: TRBJ1-6
v_gene: TRBV7-9
len: 12
abundance: NA
d_gene: NA
CDR3nt: TGTGCCAGCAGCTTATCGAATTCACCCCTCCACTTT
CDR3aa: CASSLSNSPLHF

j_gene: TRBJ1-6
v_gene: TRBV12-3/TRBV12-4
len: 13
abundance: NA
d_gene: NA
CDR3nt: TGTGCCAGCAGTTTTTCTATTGATTCACCCCTCCACTTT
CDR3aa: CASSFSIDSPLHF

j_gene: TRBJ2-3
v_gene: TRBV11-2
len: 16
abundance: NA
d_gene: NA
CDR3nt: TGTGCCAGCAGCCGCCCCCGGGAGGCCAGGGGAGATACGCAGTATTTT
CDR3aa: CASSRPREARGDTQYF

j_gene: TRBJ1-5
v_gene: TRBV2
len: 13
abundance: NA
d_gene: NA
CDR3nt: TGTGCCAGCAGTGACCCGTCCGGGCAGCCCCAGCATTTT
CDR3aa: CASSDPSGQPQHF

j_gene: TRBJ2-1
v_gene: TRBV11-3
len: 13
abundance: NA
d_gene: TRBD1
CDR3nt: TGTGCCAGCAGCCAGGGGACAGGGCATGAGCAGTTCTTC
CDR3aa: CASSQGTGHEQFF

j_gene: TRBJ1-6
v_gene: TRBV30
len: 15
abundance: NA
d_gene: TRBD1
CDR3nt: TGTGCCTGGAGTGTCAGGGACAGGGATAATTCACCCCTCCACTTT
CDR3aa: CAWSVRDRDNSPLHF

j_gene: TRBJ1-2
v_gene: TRBV7-6
len: 21
abundance: NA
d_gene: TRBD1
CDR3nt: TGTGCCAGCAGCTTAGATTCCTTCCGGGACAGATGGGCCAGTTGTTCGTTCGGCTACACCTTC
CDR3aa: CASSLDSFRDRWASCSFGYTF

j_gene: TRBJ2-7
v_gene: TRBV27
len: 15
abundance: NA
d_gene: TRBD2
CDR3nt: TGTGCCAGCAGTCAATCCGGGACTAGACCCTACGAGCAGTACTTC
CDR3aa: CASSQSGTRPYEQYF

j_gene: TRBJ1-6
v_gene: TRBV2
len: 16
abundance: NA
d_gene: NA
CDR3nt: TGTGCCAGCACGAATGGGGGGGCAGAGGGTAATTCACCCCTCCACTTT
CDR3aa: CASTNGGAEGNSPLHF

j_gene: TRBJ2-2
v_gene: TRBV3-1/TRBV3-2
len: 16
abundance: once
d_gene: TRBD1
CDR3nt: TGTGCCAGCAGTTACGGACAGGGCGCGAACACCGGGGAGCTGTTTTTT
CDR3aa: CASSYGQGANTGELFF

j_gene: TRBJ2-7
v_gene: TRBV19
len: 15
abundance: NA
d_gene: NA
CDR3nt: TGTGCCAGTAGTGGCCGGGACTCCGACCCCTACGAGCAGTACTTC
CDR3aa: CASSGRDSDPYEQYF

j_gene: TRBJ2-6
v_gene: TRBV6-5
len: 15
abundance: NA
d_gene: NA
CDR3nt: TGTGCCAGCAACTTTAGGAGGGAAGGGGCCAACGTCCTGACTTTC
CDR3aa: CASNFRREGANVLTF

j_gene: TRBJ2-7
v_gene: TRBV5-1
len: 14
abundance: NA
d_gene: TRBD2
CDR3nt: TGCGCCAGCAGCTGGACTAGCTACTCCTACGAGCAGTACTTC
CDR3aa: CASSWTSYSYEQYF

j_gene: TRBJ1-2
v_gene: TRBV7-2
len: 14
abundance: NA
d_gene: NA
CDR3nt: TGTGCCAGCAGCTTAGATTCAGGGTGGGATGGCTACACCTTC
CDR3aa: CASSLDSGWDGYTF

j_gene: TRBJ1-2
v_gene: TRBV6-5
len: 12
abundance: NA
d_gene: NA
CDR3nt: TGTGCCAGCAGGCTACGTCACCATGGCTACACCTTC
CDR3aa: CASRLRHHGYTF

j_gene: TRBJ2-5
v_gene: TRBV5-5
len: 15
abundance: once
d_gene: TRBD1
CDR3nt: TGTGCCAGCAGCCCTACTAGGACAGGGGCAGAGACCCAGTACTTC
CDR3aa: CASSPTRTGAETQYF

j_gene: TRBJ2-5
v_gene: TRBV28
len: 14
abundance: NA
d_gene: NA
CDR3nt: TGTGCCAGCACCGAGCAGGGGCCCCAAGAGACCCAGTACTTC
CDR3aa: CASTEQGPQETQYF

j_gene: TRBJ2-2
v_gene: TRBV7-6
len: 15
abundance: NA
d_gene: NA
CDR3nt: TGTGCCAGCAGCTTCCCCGGGAGCAACACCGGGGAGCTGTTTTTT
CDR3aa: CASSFPGSNTGELFF